This TCR beta chain was sequenced during a study of CD8 T cells in ankylosing spondylitis. Study conclusions and caveats: Characteristic of ankylosing spondylitis blood, it appeared, was a TCR beta motif comprising eight highly homologous variants. Earlier reports found some motif variants in synovial fluid and blood in reactive arthritis. Reported data indicate significant enrichment of disease-linked clones within matched ankylosing spondylitis synovial fluid.

One entry per CDR3 protein, called by TCRdb with MiXCR from the 5' RACE reads. The table records 300,000 to 350,000 distinct CDR3 sequences, 11% of them present only once. This CDR3 is built from 14 residues. Germline V gene sequence: CDR1 MDHEN, CDR2 SYDVKM. This clonotype was observed a handful of times. The target antigen is unknown. One end of the junction does not line up with germline, which may come from a read error. This clonotype was sampled from a female donor with ankylosing spondylitis or in good health (not recorded which). The chain links TRBV28 to TRBJ2-7, with a weak D call TRBD1 (6 bases). What was sequenced was blood, either unsorted or a sorted T cell fraction (not recorded which). DNA of the CDR3: TGTGCCAGCAGTCCCCATGGGGGCTCCTACGACCAGTACTTC. Encoded protein: CASSPHGGSYDQYF.